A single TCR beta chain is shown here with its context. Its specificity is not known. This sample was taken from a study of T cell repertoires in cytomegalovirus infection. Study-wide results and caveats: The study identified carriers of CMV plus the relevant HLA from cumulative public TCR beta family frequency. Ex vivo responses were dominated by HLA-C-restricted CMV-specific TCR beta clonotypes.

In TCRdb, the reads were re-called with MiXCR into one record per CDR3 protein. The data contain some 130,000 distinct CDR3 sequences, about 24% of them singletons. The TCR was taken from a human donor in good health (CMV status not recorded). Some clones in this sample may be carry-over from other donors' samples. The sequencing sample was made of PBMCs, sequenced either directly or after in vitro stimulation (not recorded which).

CDR3 loop: CASSYSRGRFYEQYF. The DNA for the CDR3 is TGTGCCAGCAGTTACTCGCGAGGCAGATTCTACGAGCAGTACTTC. V gene TRBV6-5 combines with J gene TRBJ2-7, with D hard to call. The V end was cut by 0 bases, the J end by 3 bases, with 12 bases between. Germline assignment: CDR1 MNHEY and CDR2 SVGAGI. The CDR3 runs to 15 residues.